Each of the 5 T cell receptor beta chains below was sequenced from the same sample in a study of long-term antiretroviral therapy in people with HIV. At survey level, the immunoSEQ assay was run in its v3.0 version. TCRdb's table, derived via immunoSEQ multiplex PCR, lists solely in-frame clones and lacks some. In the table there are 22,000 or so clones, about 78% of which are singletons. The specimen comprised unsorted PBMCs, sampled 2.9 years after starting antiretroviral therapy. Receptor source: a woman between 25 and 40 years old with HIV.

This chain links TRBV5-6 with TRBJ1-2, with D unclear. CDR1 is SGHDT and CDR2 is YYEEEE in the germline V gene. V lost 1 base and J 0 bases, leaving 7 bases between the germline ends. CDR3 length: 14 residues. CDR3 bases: TGTGCCAGCAGCTTGAACGGAGCTAACTATGGCTACACCTTC. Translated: CASSLNGANYGYTF.

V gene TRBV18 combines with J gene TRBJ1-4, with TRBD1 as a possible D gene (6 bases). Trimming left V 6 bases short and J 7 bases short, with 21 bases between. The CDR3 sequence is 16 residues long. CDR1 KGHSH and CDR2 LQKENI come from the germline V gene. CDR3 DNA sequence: TGTGCCAGCTCGTACCGCCGGGACACCGCTGGTGAAAAACTGTTTTTT. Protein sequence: CASSYRRDTAGEKLFF.

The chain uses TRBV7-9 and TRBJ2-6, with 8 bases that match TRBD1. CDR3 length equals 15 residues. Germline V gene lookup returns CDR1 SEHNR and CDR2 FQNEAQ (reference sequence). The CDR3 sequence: CAPGQGPSGANVLTF. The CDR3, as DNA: TGTGCTCCCGGACAGGGTCCCTCTGGGGCCAACGTCCTGACTTTC. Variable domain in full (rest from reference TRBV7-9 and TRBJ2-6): DTGVSQNPRHKITKRGQNVTFRCDPISEHNRLYWYRQTLGQGPEFLTYFQNEAQLEKSRLLSDRFSAERPKGSFSTLEIQRTEQGDSAMYLCAPGQGPSGANVLTFGAGSRLTVL.

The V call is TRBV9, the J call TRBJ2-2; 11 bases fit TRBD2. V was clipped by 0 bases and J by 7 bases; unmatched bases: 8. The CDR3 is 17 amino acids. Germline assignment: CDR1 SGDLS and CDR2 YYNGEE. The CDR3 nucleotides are TGTGCCAGCAGCGTAGCGGGTAGCGGGGGGGGCCTCGGGGAGCTGTTTTTT. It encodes CASSVAGSGGGLGELFF.

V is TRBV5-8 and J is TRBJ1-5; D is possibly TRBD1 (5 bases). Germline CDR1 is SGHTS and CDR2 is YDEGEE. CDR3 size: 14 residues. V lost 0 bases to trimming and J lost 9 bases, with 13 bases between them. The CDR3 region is CASSLVPGSTPQHF. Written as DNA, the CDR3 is TGTGCCAGCAGCTTGGTACCAGGGTCTACGCCCCAGCATTTT.